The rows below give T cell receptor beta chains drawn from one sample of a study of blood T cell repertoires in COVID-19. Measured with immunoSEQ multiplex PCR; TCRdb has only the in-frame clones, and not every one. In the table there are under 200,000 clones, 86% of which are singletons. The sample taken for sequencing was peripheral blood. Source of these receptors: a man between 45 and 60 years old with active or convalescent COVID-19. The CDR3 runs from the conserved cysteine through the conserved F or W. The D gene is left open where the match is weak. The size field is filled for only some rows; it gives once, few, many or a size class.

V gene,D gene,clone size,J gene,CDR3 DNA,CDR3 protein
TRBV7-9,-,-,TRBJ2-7,TGTGCCAGCAGCTACTCTGGGGGGAGCGAGCAGTACTTC,CASSYSGGSEQYF
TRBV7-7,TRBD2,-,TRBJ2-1,TGTGCTAGCAGCCCCGTAGCGGGACCTACCTACAATGAGCAGTTCTTC,CASSPVAGPTYNEQFF
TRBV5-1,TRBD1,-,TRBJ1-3,TGCGCCAGCAGCTTGGGTTCGGGACAGGGGGCAGACACCATATATTTT,CASSLGSGQGADTIYF
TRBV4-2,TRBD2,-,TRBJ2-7,TGTGCCAGCAGCCAAGATCGAACTAGCGGGAGCGAGCAGTACTTC,CASSQDRTSGSEQYF
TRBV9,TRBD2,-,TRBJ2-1,TGTGCCAGCAGCGTAGAAACTAGCGGGAGGACGGGTCGAAGAAATGAGCAGTTCTTC,CASSVETSGRTGRRNEQFF
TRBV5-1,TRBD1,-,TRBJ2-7,TGCGCCAGCAGCTATCAAACGGGACAGGGGTTTAGCGAGCAGTACTTC,CASSYQTGQGFSEQYF
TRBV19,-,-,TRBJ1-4,TGTGCCAGTAGTATAAGGGGGACCTCTTCTAATGAAAAACTGTTTTTT,CASSIRGTSSNEKLFF
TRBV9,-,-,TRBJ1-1,TGTGCCAGCAGCGTAGATGTAGTACCCGTGCCCACTGAAGCTTTCTTT,CASSVDVVPVPTEAFF
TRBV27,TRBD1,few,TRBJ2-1,TGTGCCAGCAGTAGACAGGGCTCCTACAATGAGCAGTTCTTC,CASSRQGSYNEQFF
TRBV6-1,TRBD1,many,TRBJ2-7,TGTGCCAGCAGTGAACGCCAGGGGGCGAGGAGCGAGCAGTACTTC,CASSERQGARSEQYF
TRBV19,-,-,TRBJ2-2,TGTGCCAGTAGCTCTACCGGGGAGCTGTTTTTT,CASSSTGELFF
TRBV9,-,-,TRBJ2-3,TGTGCCAGCAGCGCCTCCACAGGGGGGGGTACAGATACGCAGTATTTT,CASSASTGGGTDTQYF
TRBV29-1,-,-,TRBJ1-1,TGCAGCGTCAAACGTCCGGGGAAGGAAGCTTTCTTT,CSVKRPGKEAFF
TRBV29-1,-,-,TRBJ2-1,TGCAGCGCCCGAGTGAATGAGCAGTTCTTC,CSARVNEQFF
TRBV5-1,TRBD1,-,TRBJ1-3,TGCGCCAGCAGGGGGACAGCTAATGGAAACACCATATATTTT,CASRGTANGNTIYF
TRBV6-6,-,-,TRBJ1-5,TGTGCCAGCAGTCCCCTAGATGCTGGTGATAGCAATCAGCCCCAGCATTTT,CASSPLDAGDSNQPQHF
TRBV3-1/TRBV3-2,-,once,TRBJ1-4,TGTGCCAGCAGTACCCGGGGTTTCGCGGCAACTAATGAAAAACTGTTTTTT,CASSTRGFAATNEKLFF
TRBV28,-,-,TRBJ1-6,TGTGCCAGCAAAGGCAGGGCAGGTTCACCCCTCCACTTT,CASKGRAGSPLHF
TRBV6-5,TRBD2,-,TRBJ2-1,TGTGCCAGCAGGCGCCTAGCGGGGTCCTTCAATGAGCAGTTCTTC,CASRRLAGSFNEQFF
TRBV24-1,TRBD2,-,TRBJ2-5,TGTGCCACCAGTGCTGTTACTAGCGGAGACCAAGAGACCCAGTACTTC,CATSAVTSGDQETQYF
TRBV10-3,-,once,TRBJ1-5,TGTGCCATCAGCGAGTTGGGGCGTCCCCAGCATTTT,CAISELGRPQHF
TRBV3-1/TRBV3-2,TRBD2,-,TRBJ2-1,TGTGCCAGCAGCCAGTCGGGGGGGGCTAACAATGAGCAGTTCTTC,CASSQSGGANNEQFF
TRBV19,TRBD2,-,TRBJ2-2,TGTGCCAGCAATAAAGCGGGAGGAGGCACCGGGGAGCTGTTTTTT,CASNKAGGGTGELFF
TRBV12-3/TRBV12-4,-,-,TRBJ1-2,TGTGCCAGCTCCTTCTTGGGGGCAGGCTACACCTTC,CASSFLGAGYTF
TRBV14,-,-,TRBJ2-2,TGTGCCAGCAGCCCTATTACGAACACCGGGGAGCTGTTTTTT,CASSPITNTGELFF
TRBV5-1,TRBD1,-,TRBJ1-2,TGCGCCAGCAGCTTGGGGGACAGGGATAGGAACTATGGCTACACCTTC,CASSLGDRDRNYGYTF
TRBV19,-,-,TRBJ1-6,TGTGCCAGTAGTACACCTCAGCTGGCGGAGAATTCACCCCTCCACTTT,CASSTPQLAENSPLHF
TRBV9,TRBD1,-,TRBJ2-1,TGTGCCAGCAAGGGACAGGGGAGCGATGAAGGTGAGCAGTTCTTC,CASKGQGSDEGEQFF
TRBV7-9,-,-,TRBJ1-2,TGTGCCAGCAGCTTAGATCGCCAGACAAGCTATGGCTACACCTTC,CASSLDRQTSYGYTF